This TCR beta chain was sequenced for a study of blood T cell repertoires in COVID-19. Study-level information: Specimens from acute and convalescent COVID-19 originated in the United States, Italy and Spain. PBMCs, B-cell-depleted T cells, or T cells provided the cDNA or gDNA that made up the material.

Trimming stripped 2 bases from V and 4 bases from J, with 15 bases between. This CDR3 region has 15 residues. CDR1 is MNHEY and CDR2 is SMNVEV in the germline V gene (reference sequence). As originally analysed: Amplification from reference gene primers served as the basis for estimated nucleated cell counts. The data were produced by immunoSEQ multiplex PCR, yet TCRdb's version contains in-frame clones alone and is incomplete. That table is the source of V, J and clone size, and D and trimming were worked out from the DNA. The sample shows approximately 200,000 clones, 88% of them seen only once. The chain uses TRBV27 and TRBJ2-7, with D possibly being TRBD2 (6 bases). This TCR derives from a man younger than 30 with active or convalescent COVID-19. What was sequenced was peripheral blood. The CDR3 nucleotides read TGTGCCAGCAGTTTACTAGGGAGGAGTGAGTACGAGCAGTACTTC. Protein: CASSLLGRSEYEQYF.